This T cell receptor (beta chain) was captured in a study of T-cell memory formation after mild COVID-19. General study results and limits: A subset of responding clones appeared in pre-infection memory, suggesting cross-reactive memory joined.

Constant-segment primers and 5'RACE yielded cDNA libraries for TCR alpha and TCR beta, each carrying sample barcodes and UMIs. TCRdb independently ran MiXCR on the 5' RACE reads; one entry per CDR3 protein. The profile covers 150,000 to 200,000 distinct CDR3 sequences, with roughly 31% appearing a single time and 12% taken by the ten largest. Germline V gene lookup returns CDR1 LGHDT and CDR2 YNNKEL (reference sequence). The CDR3 length is 17 residues. After removal of 2 bases from V and 2 bases from J, the junction contained 9 bases not matched to a gene. A note on this clonotype: Its antigen is still unknown.

The V gene is TRBV3-1, the J gene TRBJ2-7, with 10 bases that match TRBD2. Sequencing was performed on PBMCs or a T cell subset sorted from them (not recorded which). This TCR derives from an adult woman who had mild COVID-19 (a few samples of this study predate the infection). Cell type and time point are not known. CDR3 sequence reads: CASSQIASGSYPYEQYF. CDR3 coding DNA: TGTGCCAGCAGCCAAATTGCTAGCGGGAGCTATCCCTACGAGCAGTACTTC.